Presented here are 17 T cell receptor beta chains from one specimen sequenced in a study of shared clonotypes between healthy human individuals. Using immunoSEQ multiplex PCR, the repertoire was profiled, and TCRdb retains in-frame clones only, with some absent. The table lists some 1.5 million clones, around 98% of them singletons. The sample comprised naive CD4+ T cells sorted from blood. The sample's subset: CD45RA+ positively selected. Receptors originate from a man in his thirties or forties in good health.

The gene calls are TRBV19 and TRBJ2-4; D is undetermined. The ends were cut back, 10 bases at V and 2 bases at J, with 15 bases in the middle. The CDR3 covers 14 residues. Germline V lookup: CDR1 LNHDA, CDR2 SQIVND (reference sequence). The CDR3 here is CATQVARTKNIQYF. Here the CDR3 DNA reads TGTGCCACCCAGGTCGCGCGCACCAAAAACATTCAGTACTTC.

The chain joins TRBV18 to TRBJ2-1; TRBD2 matches 11 bases. The length of the CDR3 is 16 residues. V gave up 4 bases and J gave up 5 bases; unmatched junction bases: 7. CDR1 is KGHSH and CDR2 is LQKENI in the germline V gene. The CDR3 here is CASSRPGTSGNNEQFF. The CDR3 region has the DNA TGTGCCAGCTCACGACCCGGGACTAGCGGAAACAATGAGCAGTTCTTC. Full variable domain (outside the CDR3, taken from reference TRBV18 and TRBJ2-1): NAGVMQNPRHLVRRRGQEARLRCSPMKGHSHVYWYRQLPEEGLKFMVYLQKENIIDESGMPKERFSAEFPKEGPSILRIQQVVRGDSAAYFCASSRPGTSGNNEQFFGPGTRLTVL.

The chain links TRBV21-1 to TRBJ1-2; the listed D gene, TRBD1, was not tested against the DNA. TRBV21-1 has pseudogene status. This CDR3 is 15 amino acids long. The chain's CDR3 is CASSKGGTGNYGYTF. The CDR3 bases are TGTGCCAGCAGCAAAGGGGGGACAGGGAACTATGGCTACACCTTC.

The gene calls are TRBV6-6 and TRBJ2-3; D gene ambiguous. CDR3 length: 15 amino acids. Trimming stripped 2 bases from V and 0 bases from J, with 9 bases between. The germline gives CDR1 MNHNY, CDR2 SVGAGI (reference sequence). CDR3 sequence: CASSYTRTSTDTQYF. The CDR3 DNA follows: TGTGCCAGCAGTTACACAAGAACTAGCACAGATACGCAGTATTTT.

J is TRBJ2-7 and V is TRBV4-3; 9 nucleotides match TRBD2. The CDR3 contains 15 residues. Germline V CDR1 and CDR2: LGHNA, YSLEER. Trimming took 3 bases from V and 1 from J; bases not matched to a gene: 4. The CDR3 here is CASSHRTSESYEQYF. The CDR3 DNA is TGCGCCAGCAGCCACCGGACTAGCGAATCCTACGAGCAGTACTTC.

V gene TRBV19 combines with J gene TRBJ2-7; D remains ambiguous. The V gene lost 4 bases and the J gene lost 6 bases, with 16 bases spanning the gap. The CDR3 has 14 residues. In germline, CDR1 is LNHDA, CDR2 SQIVND (reference sequence). The CDR3 loop is CASSSNSWLGEQYF. The CDR3 bases are TGTGCCAGTAGTAGCAACAGCTGGCTCGGCGAGCAGTACTTC. Variable domain in full (rest from reference TRBV19 and TRBJ2-7): DGGITQSPKYLFRKEGQNVTLSCEQNLNHDAMYWYRQDPGQGLRLIYYSQIVNDFQKGDIAEGYSVSREKKESFPLTVTSAQKNPTAFYLCASSSNSWLGEQYFGPGTRLTVT.

This chain joins TRBV9 and TRBJ1-1; no clear D. In germline, CDR1 is SGDLS, CDR2 YYNGEE. The CDR3 spans 15 residues. Trimming pared 0 bases from V and 0 bases from J, leaving 9 bases between. The CDR3 loop reads CASSVDPVMNTEAFF. CDR3 DNA sequence: TGTGCCAGCAGCGTAGATCCGGTCATGAACACTGAAGCTTTCTTT.

This rearrangement joins TRBV5-4 to TRBJ2-2; perhaps TRBD1 as D (6 bases). Germline V gene data show CDR1 as SGHNT and CDR2 as YYREEE (reference sequence). This CDR3 has 16 amino acids. The germline V and J ends were trimmed by 4 bases and 1 base, with 14 bases remaining between them. The CDR3 coding sequence is TGTGCCAGCAGCGGGCGCCCAGGGGAGAACACCGGGGAGCTGTTTTTT. Amino acids: CASSGRPGENTGELFF.

The chain combines TRBV5-1 with TRBJ2-6, with D unresolved. The ends were cut back, 0 bases at V and 2 bases at J, with 6 bases in the middle. Germline V gene sequence: CDR1 SGHRS, CDR2 YFSETQ. The CDR3 has 15 amino acids. The chain's CDR3 is CASSLAVAGANVLTF. For the CDR3, the DNA is TGCGCCAGCAGCTTGGCCGTAGCTGGGGCCAACGTCCTGACTTTC.

The chain couples TRBV19 to TRBJ2-7; TRBD1 aligns across 7 bases. The CDR3 sequence is 14 residues long. Germline-derived CDR1 and CDR2 are LNHDA and SQIVND (reference sequence). Trimming took 5 bases from V and 2 from J; bases not matched to a gene: 6. CDR3: CASSPYRGTYEQYF. CDR3 DNA sequence: TGTGCCAGTAGTCCCTACAGGGGAACCTACGAGCAGTACTTC.

The CDR3 protein is CASSLLVEGGKQYF. The CDR3 bases are TGTGCCAGCAGTTTACTGGTGGAAGGGGGCAAGCAGTACTTC. The V and J genes are TRBV28 and TRBJ2-7, with 7 bases aligning to TRBD1. The V gene end was trimmed by 2 bases and the J gene end by 8 bases; junction bases not matched to a gene: 9. Germline lookup yields CDR1 MDHEN and CDR2 SYDVKM. The CDR3 covers 14 residues.

This chain joins TRBV7-2 and TRBJ2-4, with a weak D call TRBD2 (5 bases). The CDR3 totals 14 residues. The ends were cut back, 8 bases at V and 4 bases at J, with 15 bases in the middle. Germline V CDR1 and CDR2: SGHTA, FQGNSA. CDR3 sequence reads: CASQPPGNKNIQYF. The CDR3 DNA is TGTGCCAGCCAACCCCCGGGGAATAAAAACATTCAGTACTTC.

The V call is TRBV5-1, the J call TRBJ2-7; D is possibly TRBD2 (6 bases). This CDR3 has 14 residues. CDR1 is SGHRS, CDR2 YFSETQ, per germline. The V end lost 2 bases, the J end lost 5 bases, and 14 bases lay between the germline ends. The CDR3 sequence is CASSLTAGSNEQYF. In DNA form, the CDR3 reads TGCGCCAGCAGCTTAACAGCCGGGAGCAACGAGCAGTACTTC.

This sequence joins TRBV18 and TRBJ1-2; tentatively, D is TRBD1 (6 bases). Trimming pared 0 bases from V and 7 bases from J, leaving 15 bases between. The CDR3 extends over 15 amino acids. Per germline, CDR1 KGHSH and CDR2 LQKENI. The CDR3 DNA is TGTGCCAGCTCACCACCAATCTCGGGGGCGTTTGGCTACACCTTC. This codes for CASSPPISGAFGYTF. Full variable domain (missing parts from reference TRBV18 and TRBJ1-2): NAGVMQNPRHLVRRRGQEARLRCSPMKGHSHVYWYRQLPEEGLKFMVYLQKENIIDESGMPKERFSAEFPKEGPSILRIQQVVRGDSAAYFCASSPPISGAFGYTFGSGTRLTVV.

The gene calls are TRBV4-1 and TRBJ1-3, with no clear D. CDR1 and CDR2 (germline): MGHRA, YSYEKL. V lost 2 bases, J lost 0 bases, and 11 bases lay in between. The CDR3 has 16 residues. CDR3 sequence (DNA): TGCGCCAGCAGCCAAACCTCGGCAAGCTCTGGAAACACCATATATTTT. Amino acid sequence: CASSQTSASSGNTIYF.

The CDR3 sequence is CASSESGTPGEQYF. For the CDR3, the DNA is TGTGCCAGCAGTGAATCGGGGACGCCCGGCGAGCAGTACTTC. The V call is TRBV25-1, the J call TRBJ2-7; D possibly uses TRBD1 or TRBD2 (5 bases each). The CDR3 is made up of 14 amino acids. The V and J ends lost 1 base and 6 bases respectively, with 13 bases between them. Germline V gene sequence: CDR1 MGHDK, CDR2 SYGVNS.

The chain links TRBV10-2 to TRBJ1-1, with D possibly being TRBD1 (5 bases). The CDR3 totals 15 residues. V was shortened by 4 bases and J by 0 bases, with 12 bases between the two germline ends. Per the germline V gene, CDR1 is WSHSY and CDR2 is SAAADI. CDR3 protein: CASSGGAGLNTEAFF. In nucleotides, the CDR3 is TGCGCCAGCAGTGGGGGAGCGGGACTGAACACTGAAGCTTTCTTT.